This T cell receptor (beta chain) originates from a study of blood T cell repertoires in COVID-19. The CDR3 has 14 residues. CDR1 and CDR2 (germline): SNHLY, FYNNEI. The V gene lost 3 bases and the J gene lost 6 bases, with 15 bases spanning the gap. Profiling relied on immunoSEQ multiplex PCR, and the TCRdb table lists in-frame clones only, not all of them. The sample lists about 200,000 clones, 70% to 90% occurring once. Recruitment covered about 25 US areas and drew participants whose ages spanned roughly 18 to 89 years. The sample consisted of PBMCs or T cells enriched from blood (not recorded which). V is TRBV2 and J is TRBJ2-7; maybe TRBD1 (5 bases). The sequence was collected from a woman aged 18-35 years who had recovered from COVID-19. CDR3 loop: CASSEQGTLFEQYF. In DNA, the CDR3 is TGTGCCAGCAGTGAGCAGGGTACTCTTTTCGAGCAGTACTTC.